The 27 T cell receptor beta chains listed next were all sequenced from one sample in a study of graft-versus-host responses after intestinal transplantation. Repertoires were generated with immunoSEQ multiplex PCR, while TCRdb's copy carries only in-frame clones and drops some. The sample contains approximately 78,000 clones, around 86% of which appear only once. These receptors are not linked to any known antigen. Sample: unstimulated CD8+ T cells sorted from spleen or lymph node cells, taken before transplant. These receptors all stem from a human donor who was the organ donor for an intestinal transplant.

V and J are TRBV7-9 and TRBJ1-1; tentative D call: TRBD1 (6 bases). Germline V gene sequence: CDR1 SEHNR, CDR2 FQNEAQ (reference sequence). CDR3 length: 15 residues. V was cut by 0 bases and J by 5 bases, with 13 bases left in between. In DNA form, the CDR3 reads TGTGCCAGCAGCTTAGCGAGGGGGGCGAGGACTGAAGCTTTCTTT. Amino acid sequence: CASSLARGARTEAFF. Drawing the rest from reference TRBV7-9 and TRBJ1-1, the complete variable domain is DTGVSQNPRHKITKRGQNVTFRCDPISEHNRLYWYRQTLGQGPEFLTYFQNEAQLEKSRLLSDRFSAERPKGSFSTLEIQRTEQGDSAMYLCASSLARGARTEAFFGQGTRLTVV.

On this clone itself: An end of the junction does not agree with germline; a read error may underlie this. The chain uses TRBV2 and TRBJ1-5, with a possible D match to TRBD1 (5 bases). The CDR3 contains 14 residues. The germline V gene encodes CDR1 SNHLY and CDR2 FYNNEI. This chain's CDR3 is CASSGGTDNQPQHF. The CDR3 region has the DNA TGTGCCAGTAGTGGGGGGACGGACAATCAGCCCCAGCATTTT.

This clone has only a few counts. The chain has TRBV29-1 and TRBJ1-2; D gene ambiguous. V was shortened by 1 base and J by 8 bases, with 14 bases between the two germline ends. The germline V gene has CDR1 SQVTM and CDR2 ANQGSEA. The CDR3 has 13 residues. CDR3 nucleotide sequence: TGCAGCGTTGAAGCCCTCTATAAGGGAGGCTACACCTTC. Translation gives CSVEALYKGGYTF. The variable domain in full, with the rest retrieved from reference TRBV29-1 and TRBJ1-2, is SAVISQKPSRDICQRGTSLTIQCQVDSQVTMMFWYRQQPGQSLTLIATANQGSEATYESGFVIDKFPISRPNLTFSTLTVSNMSPEDSSIYLCSVEALYKGGYTFGSGTRLTVV.

This chain uses TRBV6-5 with TRBJ2-2; 10 nucleotides line up with TRBD2. This CDR3 has 16 residues. CDR1 and CDR2 (germline): MNHEY, SVGAGI. Losses at the gene ends were 2 bases for V and 5 bases for J; bases not matched to a gene: 5. The CDR3 sequence is CASSYRLAGGTGELFF. The CDR3 nucleotides are TGTGCCAGCAGTTACAGATTAGCGGGGGGAACCGGGGAGCTGTTTTTT.

This clone was observed once. The CDR3 region is CASRAINQPQHF. The CDR3 coding sequence is TGTGCCAGTAGGGCAATCAATCAGCCCCAGCATTTT. This chain connects TRBV19 to TRBJ1-5; D remains unclear. This CDR3 is built from 12 residues. Germline values: CDR1 LNHDA, CDR2 SQIVND (reference sequence). Trimming removed 6 bases at V and 3 bases at J, with 6 bases between.

This clone was observed a handful of times. This sequence joins TRBV28 and TRBJ2-7; TRBD2 is a possible D gene (5 bases). The CDR3 runs to 12 residues. Germline V gene sequence: CDR1 MDHEN, CDR2 SYDVKM. Deletions cut 10 bases from V and 2 bases from J, with 12 bases between. CDR3 bases: TGTGCCACAAACCGGGGAACCTACGAGCAGTACTTC. This encodes CATNRGTYEQYF. Drawing the rest from reference TRBV28 and TRBJ2-7, the complete variable domain is DVKVTQSSRYLVKRTGEKVFLECVQDMDHENMFWYRQDPGLGLRLIYFSYDVKMKEKGDIPEGYSVSREKKERFSLILESASTNQTSMYLCATNRGTYEQYFGPGTRLTVT.

The chain carries TRBV7-3 and TRBJ2-1; D ambiguous. Germline V gene sequence: CDR1 SGHTA, CDR2 FQGTGA. This CDR3 is 16 amino acids long. The V and J ends lost 1 base and 5 bases respectively, with 15 bases between them. The CDR3 spells CASSLIGSNLDNEQFF. DNA of the CDR3: TGTGCCAGCAGCTTAATAGGATCCAACTTAGACAATGAGCAGTTCTTC.

Concerning this clone itself: An end of the junction differs from the germline gene, which may be a read error. This chain links TRBV10-3 with TRBJ2-7; D may be TRBD1 (7 bases). The germline V gene has CDR1 ENHRY and CDR2 SYGVKD. This CDR3 comprises 14 residues. The CDR3 DNA follows: TGTGCCAGCAGTTACGGGCAGGGGGGCTACGAGCAGTACTTC. The encoded protein is CASSYGQGGYEQYF.

CDR3 in amino acids: CASSLLSSAGDYEQYF. The CDR3 DNA follows: TGTGCCAGCAGCTTATTGTCGTCGGCAGGGGACTACGAGCAGTACTTC. J is TRBJ2-7 and V is TRBV11-2; D possibly corresponds to TRBD1 (6 bases). V shed 2 bases and J shed 3 bases, with 17 bases lying between them. The germline CDR1 and CDR2 sequences are SGHAT and FQNNGV. The CDR3 contains 16 residues. Combining the CDR3 with reference TRBV11-2 and TRBJ2-7 gives the whole variable domain EAGVAQSPRYKIIEKRQSVAFWCNPISGHATLYWYQQILGQGPKLLIQFQNNGVVDDSQLPKDRFSAERLKGVDSTLKIQPAKLEDSAVYLCASSLLSSAGDYEQYFGPGTRLTVT.

V and J are TRBV7-2 and TRBJ1-2, with a tentative D call TRBD1 (5 bases). Germline V gene data show CDR1 as SGHTA and CDR2 as FQGNSA. Trimming pared 2 bases from V and 1 base from J, leaving 11 bases between. This CDR3 region has 15 residues. The DNA for the CDR3 is TGTGCCAGCAGCTTATTATTAGGGGATAACTATGGCTACACCTTC. Protein: CASSLLLGDNYGYTF.

J is TRBJ2-5 and V is TRBV7-6, with 14 bases matching TRBD2. Germline-derived CDR1 and CDR2 are SGHVS and FNYEAQ. After removal of 1 base from V and 5 bases from J, the junction contained 6 bases not matched to a gene. The CDR3 totals 17 residues. CDR3 sequence: CASSLGGLAGAAETQYF. Here the CDR3 DNA reads TGTGCCAGCAGCTTAGGGGGACTAGCGGGGGCAGCGGAGACCCAGTACTTC. Full variable domain (missing parts from reference TRBV7-6 and TRBJ2-5): GAGVSQSPRYKVTKRGQDVALRCDPISGHVSLYWYRQALGQGPEFLTYFNYEAQQDKSGLPNDRFSAERPEGSISTLTIQRTEQRDSAMYRCASSLGGLAGAAETQYFGPGTRLLVL.

V and J are TRBV6-4 and TRBJ2-1; possible D gene TRBD2, 5 bases. V dropped 0 bases and J dropped 4 bases, with 16 bases sitting between them. The CDR3 spans 17 residues. Germline values: CDR1 MRHNA, CDR2 SNTAGT. For the CDR3, the DNA is TGTGCCAGCAGTGACTCCGCGGGTTTAGGAGATTACAATGAGCAGTTCTTC. Its protein is CASSDSAGLGDYNEQFF.

The V call is TRBV11-2, the J call TRBJ2-7; D is unresolved. The ends were cut back, 3 bases at V and 3 bases at J, with 9 bases in the middle. This CDR3 region has 13 residues. Germline V gene data show CDR1 as SGHAT and CDR2 as FQNNGV. The CDR3 bases are TGTGCCAGCAGCTTCGTCCCTGGCTACGAGCAGTACTTC. Its protein product is CASSFVPGYEQYF.

CDR3 in DNA: TGTGCCAGCAGCCCCCCTCTTGCCGGGACAGGGATTCACGAGCAGTACTTC. Residues: CASSPPLAGTGIHEQYF. This rearrangement joins TRBV7-9 to TRBJ2-7; 9 positions agree with TRBD1. V was clipped by 5 bases and J by 5 bases; unmatched bases: 16. CDR1 and CDR2 (germline): SEHNR, FQNEAQ (reference sequence). There are 17 residues in the CDR3.

The rearrangement joins TRBV9 to TRBJ2-1; tentative D call: TRBD2 (6 bases). The germline gives CDR1 SGDLS, CDR2 YYNGEE. The CDR3 is 15 residues long. V was pared by 3 bases and J by 9 bases, with 19 bases between. The CDR3 coding sequence is TGTGCCAGCAGCGCAGACCAGGGAGGTGTCGTTGAGCAGTTCTTC. It is translated as CASSADQGGVVEQFF.

The rearrangement links TRBV5-1 to TRBJ1-1; 10 bases line up with TRBD1. The length of the CDR3 is 19 residues. The V segment lost 0 bases and the J segment 1 base; nucleotides outside the gene matches: 12. Germline-derived CDR1 and CDR2 are SGHRS and YFSETQ. CDR3 sequence: CASSLAGTGVLGGNTEAFF. CDR3 DNA: TGCGCCAGCAGCTTGGCGGGGACAGGGGTCCTCGGGGGGAACACTGAAGCTTTCTTT.

The gene calls are TRBV27 and TRBJ2-7; D unresolved. Germline CDR1 is MNHEY and CDR2 is SMNVEV (reference sequence). V was clipped by 3 bases and J by 0 bases, with 6 bases between them. The CDR3 runs to 13 residues. The CDR3 DNA is TGTGCCAGCAGTTTCGCCCCCTCCTACGAGCAGTACTTC. Amino acids: CASSFAPSYEQYF.

The gene calls are TRBV27 and TRBJ1-5; no reliable D call. CDR3 length equals 13 residues. CDR1 is MNHEY and CDR2 is SMNVEV in the germline V gene (reference sequence). V gave up 0 bases and J gave up 3 bases, with 3 bases separating them. The CDR3 here is CASSLSLNQPQHF. The CDR3 nucleotides read TGTGCCAGCAGTTTATCTCTCAATCAGCCCCAGCATTTT.

The chain couples TRBV6-1 to TRBJ2-7; 9 nucleotides line up with TRBD1. Germline CDR1 is MNHNS and CDR2 is SASEGT. V was clipped by 6 bases and J by 2 bases; unmatched bases: 2. The CDR3 is 13 residues long. CDR3 bases: TGTGCCAGCAGGGGGGACAGGGCCTACGAGCAGTACTTC. This encodes CASRGDRAYEQYF.

The chain has TRBV5-6 and TRBJ2-7, with D perhaps TRBD1 (6 bases). The CDR3 loop spans 14 amino acids. In germline, CDR1 is SGHDT, CDR2 YYEEEE. With 2 bases removed from V and 5 bases from J, the gap between germline ends came to 14 bases. The CDR3 coding sequence is TGTGCCAGCAGCTTCAGACAGGTCGTCCACGAGCAGTACTTC. Amino acid sequence: CASSFRQVVHEQYF. The entire variable domain, with the rest obtained from reference TRBV5-6 and TRBJ2-7, is as follows: DAGVTQSPTHLIKTRGQQVTLRCSPKSGHDTVSWYQQALGQGPQFIFQYYEEEERQRGNFPDRFSGHQFPNYSSELNVNALLLGDSALYLCASSFRQVVHEQYFGPGTRLTVT.

The chain has TRBV4-1 and TRBJ2-7; D may correspond to TRBD1 or TRBD2 (5 bases each). This CDR3 has 15 amino acids. V was shortened by 2 bases and J by 2 bases, with 13 bases between the two germline ends. Germline loops: CDR1 MGHRA, CDR2 YSYEKL. Here the CDR3 reads CASSQPRDGTYEQYF. CDR3 nucleotide sequence: TGCGCCAGCAGCCAACCCCGGGACGGCACCTACGAGCAGTACTTC.

The chain combines TRBV30 with TRBJ1-5; D not resolved. This CDR3 contains 12 residues. Per germline, CDR1 GTSNPN and CDR2 SVGIG (reference sequence). Trimming cost V 2 bases and J 3 bases, with 5 bases left between them. This CDR3 is CAWSTFNQPQHF. As DNA, the CDR3 is TGTGCCTGGAGTACGTTCAATCAGCCCCAGCATTTT.

This clone occurred a few times. The chain is built from TRBV6-1 and TRBJ1-5; 11 bases are shared with TRBD1. J lost 6 bases, V lost 4 bases, and 2 bases had no gene match. The CDR3 loop spans 14 amino acids. Germline-derived CDR1 and CDR2 are MNHNS and SASEGT. The CDR3 coding sequence is TGTGCCAGCAGTGGGACAGGGGGCTTTCAGCCCCAGCATTTT. Its translation is CASSGTGGFQPQHF.

This sequence joins TRBV7-9 and TRBJ2-5; TRBD1 agrees at 7 bases. The germline CDR1 and CDR2 sequences are SEHNR and FQNEAQ (reference sequence). The ends lost 5 bases at V and 13 bases at J; junction bases unmatched: 25. The CDR3 is 17 amino acids. CDR3 bases: TGTGCCAGCAGCCCAACCCTCCCCCCGGGACAGACGACTGAGGGGTACTTC. This codes for CASSPTLPPGQTTEGYF.

This chain connects TRBV6-1 to TRBJ1-3, with 7 positions matching TRBD1. After removal of 1 base from V and 14 bases from J, the junction contained 5 bases not matched to a gene. The CDR3 consists of 12 residues. Germline CDR1 and CDR2: MNHNS and SASEGT. CDR3: CASSEGTGVVYF. For the CDR3, the DNA is TGTGCCAGCAGTGAAGGTACAGGGGTGGTATATTTT.

This clone has just one count. The chain couples TRBV5-6 to TRBJ2-7; D is possibly TRBD1 (5 bases). CDR1 is SGHDT and CDR2 is YYEEEE in the germline V gene. The V end lost 1 base, the J end lost 4 bases, and 21 bases lay between the germline ends. CDR3 length: 17 residues. This CDR3 reads CASSLYLSTDFLYEQYF. For the CDR3, the DNA is TGTGCCAGCAGCTTGTATTTGTCGACAGACTTTTTGTACGAGCAGTACTTC.

The V call is TRBV2, the J call TRBJ1-1; D ambiguous. V lost 2 bases, J lost 10 bases, and 8 bases lay in between. CDR1 and CDR2 (germline): SNHLY, FYNNEI. This CDR3 has 11 residues. CDR3 coding DNA: TGTGCCAGCAGTGAAATCAGGCCAGCTTTCTTT. Its translation: CASSEIRPAFF.